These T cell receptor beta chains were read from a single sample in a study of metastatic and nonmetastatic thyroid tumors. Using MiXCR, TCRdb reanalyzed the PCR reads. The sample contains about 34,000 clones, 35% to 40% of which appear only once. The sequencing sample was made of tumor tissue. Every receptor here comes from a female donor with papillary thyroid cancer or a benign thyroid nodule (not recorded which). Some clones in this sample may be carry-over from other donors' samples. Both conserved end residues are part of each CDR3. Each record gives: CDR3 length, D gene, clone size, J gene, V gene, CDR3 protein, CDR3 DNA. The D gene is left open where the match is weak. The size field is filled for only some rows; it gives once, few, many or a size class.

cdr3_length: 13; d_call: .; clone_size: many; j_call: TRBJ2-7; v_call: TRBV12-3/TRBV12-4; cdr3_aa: CASSFALTYEQYF; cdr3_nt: TGTGCCAGCAGTTTCGCTTTAACCTACGAGCAGTACTTC
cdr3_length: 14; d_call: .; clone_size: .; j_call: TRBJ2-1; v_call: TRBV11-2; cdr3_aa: CASSNGNSYNEQFF; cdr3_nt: TGTGCCAGCAGCAATGGCAACTCCTACAATGAGCAGTTCTTC
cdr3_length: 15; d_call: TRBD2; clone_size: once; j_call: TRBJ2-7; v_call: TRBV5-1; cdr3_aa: CASSFFAGANYEQYF; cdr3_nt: TGCGCCAGCAGCTTCTTTGCGGGAGCTAACTACGAGCAGTACTTC
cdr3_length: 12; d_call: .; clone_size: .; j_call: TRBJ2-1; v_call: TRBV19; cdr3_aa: CASSMTGTEQFF; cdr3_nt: TGTGCCAGTAGTATGACCGGGACAGAGCAGTTCTTC
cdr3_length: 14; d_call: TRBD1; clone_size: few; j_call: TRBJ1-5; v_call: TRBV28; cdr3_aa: CASSPTGEAQPRHF; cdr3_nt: TGTGCCAGCAGCCCCACAGGGGAGGCTCAGCCCCGGCATTTT
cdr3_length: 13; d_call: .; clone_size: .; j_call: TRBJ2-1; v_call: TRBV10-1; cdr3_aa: CASSESRYNEQFF; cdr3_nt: TGCGCCAGCAGTGAGAGCAGGTACAATGAGCAGTTCTTC
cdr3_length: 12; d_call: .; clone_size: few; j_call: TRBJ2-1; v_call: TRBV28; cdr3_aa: CASTEWNNEQFF; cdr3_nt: TGTGCCAGCACCGAATGGAACAATGAGCAGTTCTTC
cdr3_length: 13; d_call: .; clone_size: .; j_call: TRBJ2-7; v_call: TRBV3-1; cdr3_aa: CASSQLMEREQYF; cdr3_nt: TGTGCCAGCAGCCAGTTAATGGAACGGGAGCAGTACTTC
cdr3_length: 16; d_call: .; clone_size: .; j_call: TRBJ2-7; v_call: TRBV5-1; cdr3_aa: CASSLAFGTSSYEQYF; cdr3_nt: TGCGCCAGCAGCTTGGCCTTTGGTACAAGCTCCTACGAGCAGTACTTC
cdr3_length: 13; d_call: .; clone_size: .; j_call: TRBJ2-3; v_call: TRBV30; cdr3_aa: CAWTGVSTDTQYF; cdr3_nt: TGTGCCTGGACAGGGGTAAGCACAGATACGCAGTATTTT
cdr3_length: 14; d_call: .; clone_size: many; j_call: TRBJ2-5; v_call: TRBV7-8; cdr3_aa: CASSLETNQETQYF; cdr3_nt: TGTGCCAGCAGCTTAGAAACAAACCAAGAGACCCAGTACTTC
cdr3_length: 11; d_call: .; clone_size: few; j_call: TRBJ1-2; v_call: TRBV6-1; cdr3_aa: CASRQGGGYTF; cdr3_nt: TGTGCCAGCAGGCAAGGGGGGGGCTACACCTTC